The source of this T cell receptor (beta chain) is a study of blood T cell repertoires in COVID-19. Looking at the study overall: The analysed material was cDNA or gDNA that came from T cells, B-cell-depleted T cells, or PBMCs.

Recruitment covered roughly 22 US areas and drew participants whose ages spanned about 18 to 89 years. Recovered status applied to Cohort 3 donors who had two consecutive negative PCRs. It also applied to those with clearance or with symptom resolution. Original handling: Amplification from reference gene primers served as the basis for estimated nucleated cell counts. TCRdb keeps only in-frame clones here, not all; method: immunoSEQ multiplex PCR. V and J calls and clone size follow that table, whereas D and trimming were derived from the DNA. This sample yields approximately 500,000 clones, of which around 87% are seen a single time; 1.8% belongs to the top ten. This CDR3 comprises 15 residues. V was trimmed by 2 bases and J by 4 bases, leaving 14 bases between them. Germline V gene data show CDR1 as SGHVS and CDR2 as FQNEAQ. This clone was seen only once.

The specimen sequenced was PBMCs or T cells enriched from blood (not recorded which). The sequence was obtained from a woman in her thirties or forties who had recovered from COVID-19. The chain carries TRBV7-8 and TRBJ1-1; D is perhaps TRBD1 (6 bases). The CDR3 loop is CASSLSGGQGTEAFF. The CDR3 bases are TGTGCCAGCAGCTTATCGGGGGGGCAGGGCACTGAAGCTTTCTTT.